Shown below are 3 T cell receptor beta chains from a single sample sequenced in a study of T-cell memory formation after mild COVID-19 (dated by TCRdb to the early 2020s). The receptor library was made with 5' RACE. Instrument used: Illumina NovaSeq 6000. TCRdb redid the processing of the public reads, applying fastp at Q25 and MiXCR, and retained in-frame beta chains. Here each entry gathers all rows of one CDR3 protein and keeps the most common genes and DNA. The sample includes 430,000 or so distinct CDR3 sequences, with around a quarter observed a single time. Around 12% of the sample is taken by the ten largest. The sample consisted of PBMCs or a T cell subset sorted from them (not recorded which). The receptors stem from an adult woman who had mild COVID-19 (a few samples of this study predate the infection). The sample titles of this study are shuffled in the database, so cell type and time point are left out; the donor was told from shared clones.

This clonotype appeared a few times. This CDR3 reads CSARVSGTNTGELFF. The CDR3 bases are TGCAGTGCTAGAGTAAGCGGGACTAACACCGGGGAGCTGTTTTTT. This sequence joins TRBV20-1 and TRBJ2-2, with 7 bases fitting TRBD2. CDR3 length: 15 amino acids. V gave up 1 base and J gave up 2 bases; unmatched junction bases: 4. CDR1 is DFQATT, CDR2 SNEGSKA, per germline (reference sequence).

The chain employs TRBV18 and TRBJ2-1; a possible D gene is TRBD2 (6 bases). Germline lookup yields CDR1 KGHSH and CDR2 LQKENI. Between the trimmed V and J ends, which lost 1 base and 0 bases, there was a span of 10 bases. The CDR3 has 16 residues. The CDR3 is CASSPRGEDSYNEQFF. CDR3 sequence (DNA): TGTGCCAGCTCACCACGGGGGGAAGACTCCTACAATGAGCAGTTCTTC.

This clonotype has only a few counts. The chain employs TRBV20-1 and TRBJ2-1; D is tentatively TRBD1 or TRBD2 (5 bases each). With 6 bases removed from V and 4 bases from J, the gap between germline ends came to 22 bases. CDR1 DFQATT and CDR2 SNEGSKA come from the germline V gene (reference sequence). CDR3 length: 16 residues. As DNA, the CDR3 is TGCAGTGCCCCCGGAAGGGGACCCATGTCGTACAATGAGCAGTTCTTC. It translates to CSAPGRGPMSYNEQFF.